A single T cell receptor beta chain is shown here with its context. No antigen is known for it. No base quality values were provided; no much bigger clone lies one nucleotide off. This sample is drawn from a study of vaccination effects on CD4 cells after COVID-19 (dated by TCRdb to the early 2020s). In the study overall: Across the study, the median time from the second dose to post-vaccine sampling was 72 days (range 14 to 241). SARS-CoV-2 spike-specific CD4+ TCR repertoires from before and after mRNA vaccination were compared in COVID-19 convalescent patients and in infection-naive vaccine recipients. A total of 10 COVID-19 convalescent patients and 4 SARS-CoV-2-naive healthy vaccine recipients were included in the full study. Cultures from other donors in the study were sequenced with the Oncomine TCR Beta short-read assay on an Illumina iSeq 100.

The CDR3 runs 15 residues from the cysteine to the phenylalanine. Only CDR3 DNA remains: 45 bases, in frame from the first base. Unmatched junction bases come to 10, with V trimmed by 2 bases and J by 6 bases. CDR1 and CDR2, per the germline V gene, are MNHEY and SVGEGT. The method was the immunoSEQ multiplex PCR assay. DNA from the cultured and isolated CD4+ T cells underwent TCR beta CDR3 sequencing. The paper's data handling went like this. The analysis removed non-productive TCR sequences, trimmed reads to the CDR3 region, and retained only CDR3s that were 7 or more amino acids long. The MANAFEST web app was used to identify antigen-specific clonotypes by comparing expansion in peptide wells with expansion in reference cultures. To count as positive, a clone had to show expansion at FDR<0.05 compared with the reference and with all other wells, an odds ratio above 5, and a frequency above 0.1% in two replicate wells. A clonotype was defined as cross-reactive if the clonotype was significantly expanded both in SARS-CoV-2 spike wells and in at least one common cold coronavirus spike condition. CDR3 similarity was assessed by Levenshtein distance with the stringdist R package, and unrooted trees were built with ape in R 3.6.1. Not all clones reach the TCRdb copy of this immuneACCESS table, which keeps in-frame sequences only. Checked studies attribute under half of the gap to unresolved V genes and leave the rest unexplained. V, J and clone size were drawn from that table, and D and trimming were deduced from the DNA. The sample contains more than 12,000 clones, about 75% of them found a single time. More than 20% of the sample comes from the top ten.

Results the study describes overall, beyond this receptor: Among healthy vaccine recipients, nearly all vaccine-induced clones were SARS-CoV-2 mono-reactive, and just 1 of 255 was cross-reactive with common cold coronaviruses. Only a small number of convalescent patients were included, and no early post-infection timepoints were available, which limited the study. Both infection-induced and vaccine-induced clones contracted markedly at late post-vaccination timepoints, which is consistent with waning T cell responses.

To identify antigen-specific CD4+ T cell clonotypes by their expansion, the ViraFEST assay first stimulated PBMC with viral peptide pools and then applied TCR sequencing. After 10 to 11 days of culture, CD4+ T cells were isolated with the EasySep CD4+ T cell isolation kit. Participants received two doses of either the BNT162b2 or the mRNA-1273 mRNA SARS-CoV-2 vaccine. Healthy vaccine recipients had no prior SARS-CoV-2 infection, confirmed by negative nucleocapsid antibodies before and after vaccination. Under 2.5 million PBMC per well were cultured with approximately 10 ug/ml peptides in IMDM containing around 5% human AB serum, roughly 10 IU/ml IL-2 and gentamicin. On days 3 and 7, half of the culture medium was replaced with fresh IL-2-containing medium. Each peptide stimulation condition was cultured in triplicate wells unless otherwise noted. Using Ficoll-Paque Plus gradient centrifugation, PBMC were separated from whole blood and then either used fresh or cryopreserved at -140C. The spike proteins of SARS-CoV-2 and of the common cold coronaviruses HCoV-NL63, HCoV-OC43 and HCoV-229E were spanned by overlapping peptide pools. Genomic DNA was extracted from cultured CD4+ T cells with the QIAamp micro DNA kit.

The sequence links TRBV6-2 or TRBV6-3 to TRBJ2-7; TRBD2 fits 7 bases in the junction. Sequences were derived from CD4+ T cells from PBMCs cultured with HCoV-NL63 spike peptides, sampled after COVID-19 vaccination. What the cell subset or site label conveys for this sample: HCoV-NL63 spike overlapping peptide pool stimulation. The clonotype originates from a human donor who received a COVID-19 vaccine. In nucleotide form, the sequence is TGTGCCAGCAGTTACGTGGGGACTATTGCGGTCGAGCAGTACTTC. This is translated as CASSYVGTIAVEQYF.